This T cell receptor (beta chain) was recorded in a study of graft-versus-host responses after intestinal transplantation. Study in general: Anti-thymocyte globulin induction was given to all recipients, followed by tacrolimus and steroids for 2 to 3 years.

The repertoire was sequenced with immunoSEQ multiplex PCR; TCRdb's copy has only in-frame clones and lacks some. This table has about 85,000 clones, approximately 90% appearing once. The study, taken as a whole, reports: Ileal or blood samples showed some GvH clones first, and such clones were also found in recipient marrow.

This CDR3 is built from 14 residues. V was shortened by 3 bases and J by 6 bases, with 9 bases between the two germline ends. Germline V CDR1 and CDR2: LNHDA, SQIVND (reference sequence). About this clone: Its specificity is unknown.

The chain links TRBV19 to TRBJ1-6; possible D gene TRBD1, 6 bases. Specimen: unstimulated CD8+ T cells sorted from spleen or lymph node cells, collected before transplant. The origin of this receptor is a human donor who was the organ donor for an intestinal transplant. CDR3 sequence: CASSMGGSNSPLHF. The CDR3 bases are TGTGCCAGTAGTATGGGGGGCAGTAATTCACCCCTCCACTTT.